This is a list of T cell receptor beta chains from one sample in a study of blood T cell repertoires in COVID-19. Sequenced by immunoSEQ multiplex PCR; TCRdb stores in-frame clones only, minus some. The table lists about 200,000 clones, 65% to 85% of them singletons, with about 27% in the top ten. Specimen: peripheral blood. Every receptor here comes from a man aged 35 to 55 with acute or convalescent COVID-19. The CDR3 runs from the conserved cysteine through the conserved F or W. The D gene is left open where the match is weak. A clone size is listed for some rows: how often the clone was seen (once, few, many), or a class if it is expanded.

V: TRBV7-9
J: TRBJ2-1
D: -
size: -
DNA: TGTGCCAGCAGCGTGGGAGAGGGGGATCGGAAATCTCAGTTCTTC
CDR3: CASSVGEGDRKSQFF

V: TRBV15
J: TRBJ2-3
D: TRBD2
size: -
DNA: TGTGCCACCAGCAGAGATCTCCCTAGCGGGAGTGGCACAGATACGCAGTATTTT
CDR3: CATSRDLPSGSGTDTQYF

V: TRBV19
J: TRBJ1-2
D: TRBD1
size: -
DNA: TGTGCCAGTAGCGATACAGGGGGCTATGGCTACACCTTC
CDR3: CASSDTGGYGYTF

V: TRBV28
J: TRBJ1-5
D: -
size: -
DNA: TGTGCCAGCAAGACAGGAGATCAGCCCCAGCATTTT
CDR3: CASKTGDQPQHF

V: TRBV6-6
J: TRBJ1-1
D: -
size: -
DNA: TGTGCCAGCAGTTACAGTCGGGAAACTGAAGCTTTCTTT
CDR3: CASSYSRETEAFF

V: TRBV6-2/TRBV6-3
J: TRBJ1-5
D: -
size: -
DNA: TGTGCCAGCAGTTTTAATAGCAATCAGCCCCAGCATTTT
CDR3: CASSFNSNQPQHF

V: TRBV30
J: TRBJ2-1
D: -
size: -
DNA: TGTGCCTGGAGTACCACCGCTAGCGTAAATGAGCAGTTCTTC
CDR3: CAWSTTASVNEQFF

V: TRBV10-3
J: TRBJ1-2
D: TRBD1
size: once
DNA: TGTGCCATCAGTGATATCGCCGGACAGGGTATGCTTGATAACTATGGCTACACCTTC
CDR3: CAISDIAGQGMLDNYGYTF

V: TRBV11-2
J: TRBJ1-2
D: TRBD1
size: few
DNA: TGTGCCAGCAGCCCAACTGGATACAGGGGCGGCTACACCTTC
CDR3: CASSPTGYRGGYTF

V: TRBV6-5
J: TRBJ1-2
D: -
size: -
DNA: TGTGCCAGCAGTTACGCGGACAGCCACACCTTC
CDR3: CASSYADSHTF

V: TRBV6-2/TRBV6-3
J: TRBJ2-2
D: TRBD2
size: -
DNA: TGTGCCAGCAGTCGGACTAGCTCCGGGGAGCTGTTTTTT
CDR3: CASSRTSSGELFF

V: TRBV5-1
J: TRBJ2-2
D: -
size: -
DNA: TGCGCCAGCAGCTTGGAAGGGCGGGTTCTCACCGGGGAGCTGTTTTTT
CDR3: CASSLEGRVLTGELFF

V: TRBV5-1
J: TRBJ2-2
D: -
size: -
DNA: TGCGCCAGCAGCTTCACTGACTACACCGGGGAGCTGTTTTTT
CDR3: CASSFTDYTGELFF

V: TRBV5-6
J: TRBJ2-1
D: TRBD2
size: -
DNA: TGTGCCAGCAGCTCGTTGGGACTAGCGAGGAATGAGCAGTTCTTC
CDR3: CASSSLGLARNEQFF

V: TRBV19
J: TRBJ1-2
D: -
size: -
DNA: TGTGCCAGTAGTACGGTCTATGGCTACACCTTC
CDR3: CASSTVYGYTF

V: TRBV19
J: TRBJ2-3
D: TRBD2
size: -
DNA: TGTGCCAGTAGTACGGGAGGGACGGATACGCAGTATTTT
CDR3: CASSTGGTDTQYF

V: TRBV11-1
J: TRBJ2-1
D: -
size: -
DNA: TGTGCCAGCAGCCCCCGCTCCTACAATGAGCAGTTCTTC
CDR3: CASSPRSYNEQFF

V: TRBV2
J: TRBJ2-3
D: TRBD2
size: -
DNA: TGTGCCAGCAGGACGGCAGCGGGGAGCACAGATACGCAGTATTTT
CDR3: CASRTAAGSTDTQYF

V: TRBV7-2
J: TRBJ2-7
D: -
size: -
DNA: TGTGCCAGCAGTAAGGGGCACAGGGCCCCCTACGAGCAGTACTTC
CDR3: CASSKGHRAPYEQYF

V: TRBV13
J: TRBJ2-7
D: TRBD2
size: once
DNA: TGTGCCAGCAGCTCCGGGACTAGCGTAAACTACGAGCAGTACTTC
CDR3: CASSSGTSVNYEQYF

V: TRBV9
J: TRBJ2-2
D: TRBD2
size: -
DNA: TGTGCCAGCAGCGTCGGTGTCCGACTAGCGGGGAACACCGGGGAGCTGTTTTTT
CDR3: CASSVGVRLAGNTGELFF

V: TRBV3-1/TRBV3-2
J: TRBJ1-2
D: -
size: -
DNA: TGTGCCAGCAGCCCGGACAGATATGGCTACACCTTC
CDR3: CASSPDRYGYTF

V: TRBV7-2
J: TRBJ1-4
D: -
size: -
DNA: TGTGCCAGCAGCACCAGTGCAACTAATGAAAAACTGTTTTTT
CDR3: CASSTSATNEKLFF

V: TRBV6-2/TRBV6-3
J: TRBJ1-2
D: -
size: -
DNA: TGTGCCAGCAGTAGGGGAAAGAACTATGGCTACACCTTC
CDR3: CASSRGKNYGYTF

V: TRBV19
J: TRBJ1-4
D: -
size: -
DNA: TGTGCCAGTAGTAAGCAGGATGAAAAACTGTTTTTT
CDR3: CASSKQDEKLFF

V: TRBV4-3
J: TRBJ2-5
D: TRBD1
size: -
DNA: TGCGCCAGCAGCCAAGATGGGACAGGGGAGGAAGAGACCCAGTACTTC
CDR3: CASSQDGTGEEETQYF

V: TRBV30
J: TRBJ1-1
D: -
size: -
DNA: TGTGCCTGGAGGGGGCAGAAGAACACTGAAGCTTTCTTT
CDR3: CAWRGQKNTEAFF

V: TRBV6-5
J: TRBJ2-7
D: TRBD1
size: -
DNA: TGTGCCAGCAGTTACGGACAGGGCCCTTCCTACGAGCAGTACTTC
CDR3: CASSYGQGPSYEQYF

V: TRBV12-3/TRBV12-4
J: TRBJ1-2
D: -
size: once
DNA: TGTGCCAGCAGTTTACAGGGTCCGTATGGCTACACCTTC
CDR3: CASSLQGPYGYTF

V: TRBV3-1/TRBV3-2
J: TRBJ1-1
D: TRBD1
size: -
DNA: TGTGCCAGCAGCCCACCCTCGACAGGGCGAGGGGCTTTCTTT
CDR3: CASSPPSTGRGAFF

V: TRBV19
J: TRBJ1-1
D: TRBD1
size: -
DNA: TGTGCCAGTAGTATAAAGAGGGACAGGTTTATTGAAGCTTTCTTT
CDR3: CASSIKRDRFIEAFF

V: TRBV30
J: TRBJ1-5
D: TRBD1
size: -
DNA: TGTGCCTGGGGACAGGGTGGGAGGCAGCCCCAGCATTTT
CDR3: CAWGQGGRQPQHF

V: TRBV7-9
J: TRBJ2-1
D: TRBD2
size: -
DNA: TGTGCCAACGCCCCGGGACTAGCTGGAAGTGAGCAGTTCTTC
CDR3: CANAPGLAGSEQFF

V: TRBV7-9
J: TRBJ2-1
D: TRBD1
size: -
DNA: TGTGCCAGCAGCCTAAGGACAGGGGGCTTTGGAAATGAGCAGTTCTTC
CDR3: CASSLRTGGFGNEQFF

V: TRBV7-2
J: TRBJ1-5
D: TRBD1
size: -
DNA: TGTGCCAGCAGCTTTGGGACAGGGTTAAATCAGCCCCAGCATTTT
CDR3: CASSFGTGLNQPQHF

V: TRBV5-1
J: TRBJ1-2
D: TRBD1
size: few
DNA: TGCGCCAGCAGCTTGAGGGACAGCCGCCATGGCTACACCTTC
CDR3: CASSLRDSRHGYTF

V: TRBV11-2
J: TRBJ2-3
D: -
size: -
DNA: TGTGCCAGCAGCTTCCAGCCAGGGGCGATGGATACGCAGTATTTT
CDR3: CASSFQPGAMDTQYF

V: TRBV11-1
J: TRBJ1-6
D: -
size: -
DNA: TGTGCCAGCAGCTTGAGTCCCGATAATTCACCCCTCCACTTT
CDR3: CASSLSPDNSPLHF